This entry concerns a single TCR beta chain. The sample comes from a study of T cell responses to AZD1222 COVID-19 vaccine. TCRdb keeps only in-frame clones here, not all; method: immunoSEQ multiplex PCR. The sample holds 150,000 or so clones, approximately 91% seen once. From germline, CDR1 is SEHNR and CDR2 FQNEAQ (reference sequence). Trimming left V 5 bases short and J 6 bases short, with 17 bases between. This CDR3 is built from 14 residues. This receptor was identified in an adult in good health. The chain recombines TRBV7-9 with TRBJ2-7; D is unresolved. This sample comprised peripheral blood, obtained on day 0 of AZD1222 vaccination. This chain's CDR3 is CASSETGPLGEQYF. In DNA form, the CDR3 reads TGTGCCAGCAGCGAAACCGGGCCTCTGGGCGAGCAGTACTTC.